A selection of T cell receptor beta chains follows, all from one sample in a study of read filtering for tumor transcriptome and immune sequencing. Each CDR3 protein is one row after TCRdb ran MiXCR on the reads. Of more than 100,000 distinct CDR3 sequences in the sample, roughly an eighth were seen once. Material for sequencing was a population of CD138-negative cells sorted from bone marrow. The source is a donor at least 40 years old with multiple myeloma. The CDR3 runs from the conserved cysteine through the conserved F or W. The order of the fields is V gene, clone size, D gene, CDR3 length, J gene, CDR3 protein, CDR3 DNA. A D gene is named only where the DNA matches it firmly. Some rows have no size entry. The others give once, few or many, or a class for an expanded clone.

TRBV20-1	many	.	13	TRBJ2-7	CSARGPTNYEQYF	TGCAGTGCTAGAGGGCCGACTAACTACGAGCAGTACTTC
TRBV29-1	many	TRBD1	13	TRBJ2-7	CSVEEDRAYEQYF	TGCAGCGTTGAAGAGGACAGGGCCTACGAGCAGTACTTC
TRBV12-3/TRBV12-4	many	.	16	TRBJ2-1	CASSKRRDRYDNEQFF	TGTGCCAGCAGCAAAAGGCGGGACAGATACGACAATGAGCAGTTCTTC
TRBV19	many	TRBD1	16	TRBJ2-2	CASSPRTGENTGELFF	TGTGCCAGTAGTCCCAGGACAGGGGAGAACACCGGGGAGCTGTTTTTT
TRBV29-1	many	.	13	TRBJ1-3	CSVVLRSGNTIYF	TGCAGCGTTGTTCTCAGATCTGGAAACACCATATATTTT
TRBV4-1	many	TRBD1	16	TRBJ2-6	CASSQRDRAGANVLTF	TGCGCCAGCAGCCAACGGGACAGGGCTGGGGCCAACGTCCTGACTTTC
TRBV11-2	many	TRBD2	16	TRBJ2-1	CASSPSLAGGSNEQFF	TGTGCCAGCAGCCCCTCACTAGCGGGAGGAAGCAATGAGCAGTTCTTC
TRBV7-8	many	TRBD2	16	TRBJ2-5	CASSLAGAGVRETQYF	TGTGCCAGCAGCTTAGCGGGAGCGGGAGTTCGTGAGACCCAGTACTTC
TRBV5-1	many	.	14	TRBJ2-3	CASSYTGFGDTQYF	TGCGCCAGCAGCTACACAGGGTTTGGAGATACGCAGTATTTT
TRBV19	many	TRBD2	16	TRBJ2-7	CASSKASGVGTYEQYF	TGTGCCAGTAGTAAGGCTAGCGGAGTGGGTACCTACGAGCAGTACTTC
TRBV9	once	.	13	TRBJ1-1	CASSVSPDTEAFF	TGTGCCAGCAGCGTTTCTCCGGACACTGAAGCTTTCTTT
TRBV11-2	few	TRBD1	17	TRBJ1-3	CASSSRTGTPSGNTIYF	TGTGCCAGCAGCTCGAGGACAGGGACACCCTCTGGAAACACCATATATTTT
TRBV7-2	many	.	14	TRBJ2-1	CASSLSWDVGEQFF	TGTGCCAGCAGCCTTTCTTGGGACGTGGGTGAGCAGTTCTTC
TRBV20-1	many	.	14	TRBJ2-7	CSANTFSGNYEQYF	TGCAGTGCCAATACCTTTAGCGGAAACTACGAGCAGTACTTC
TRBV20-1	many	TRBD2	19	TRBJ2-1	CSARDTSGTTLGLYNEQFF	TGCAGTGCTAGAGATACTAGCGGGACCACCCTCGGGCTCTACAATGAGCAGTTCTTC
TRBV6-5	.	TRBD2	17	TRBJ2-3	CASSYVGLAGAMDTPYF	TGTGCCAGCAGTTACGTTGGACTAGCGGGAGCTATGGATACGCCGTATTTT
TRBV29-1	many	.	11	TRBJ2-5	CSVSPQETQYF	TGCAGCGTTTCTCCCCAAGAGACCCAGTACTTC
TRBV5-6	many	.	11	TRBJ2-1	CASSLRMEQFF	TGTGCCAGCAGTCTCCGTATGGAGCAGTTCTTC
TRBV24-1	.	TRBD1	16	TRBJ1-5	CATSGPSGTGDQPQHF	TGTGCCACCTCCGGACCCTCCGGGACAGGGGATCAGCCCCAGCATTTT
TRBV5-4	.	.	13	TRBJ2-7	CASSLGLPYERYF	TGTGCCAGCAGCTTGGGACTCCCCTACGAGCGGTACTTC
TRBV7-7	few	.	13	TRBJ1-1	CASSVNMNTEAFF	TGTGCCAGCAGCGTAAACATGAACACTGAAGCTTTCTTT
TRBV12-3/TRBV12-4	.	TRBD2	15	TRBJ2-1	CASSLRTSGRNEQFF	TGTGCCAGCAGCCTACGGACTAGCGGTCGTAATGAGCAGTTCTTC
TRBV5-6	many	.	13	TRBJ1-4	CASSFQSNEKLFF	TGTGCCAGCAGCTTCCAGAGTAATGAAAAACTGTTTTTT
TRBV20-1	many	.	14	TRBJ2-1	CSARQRPSSLAQFF	TGCAGTGCTAGGCAACGTCCGAGTAGCCTTGCGCAGTTCTTC
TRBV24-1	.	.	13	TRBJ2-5	CATSDLGEETLYF	TGTGCCACCAGTGATTTGGGCGAAGAGACCCTGTACTTC
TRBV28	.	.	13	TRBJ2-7	CASSFFSRYEQYF	TGTGCCAGCAGTTTTTTCAGCCGTTACGAGCAGTACTTC
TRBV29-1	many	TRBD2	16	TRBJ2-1	CSVPGLGLFSYNEQFF	TGCAGCGTTCCGGGACTAGGTTTATTCTCCTACAATGAGCAGTTCTTC
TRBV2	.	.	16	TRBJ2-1	CASSEGRGRLYNEQFF	TGTGCCAGCAGTGAAGGCAGGGGGAGGCTATACAATGAGCAGTTCTTC
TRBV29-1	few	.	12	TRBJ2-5	CSVDEGEETQYF	TGCAGCGTTGATGAGGGTGAGGAGACCCAGTACTTC
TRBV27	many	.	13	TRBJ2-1	CASSSFLNNEQFF	TGTGCCAGCAGTTCATTCCTTAACAATGAGCAGTTCTTC
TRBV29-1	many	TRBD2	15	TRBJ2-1	CSVEFWASGRGEQFF	TGCAGCGTTGAGTTCTGGGCTAGCGGGAGGGGGGAGCAGTTCTTC
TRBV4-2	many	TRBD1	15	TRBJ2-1	CASSVAGTGTNEQFF	TGTGCCAGCAGCGTAGCCGGGACAGGGACCAATGAGCAGTTCTTC
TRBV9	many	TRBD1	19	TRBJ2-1	CASSERGPASTLYSDEQFF	TGTGCCAGCAGCGAGAGGGGGCCGGCTAGCACCTTATATAGCGATGAGCAGTTCTTC
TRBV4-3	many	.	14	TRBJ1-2	CASSQEANTYGYTF	TGCGCCAGCAGCCAAGAGGCGAATACCTATGGCTACACCTTC
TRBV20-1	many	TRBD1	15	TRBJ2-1	CSASGQGAFYNEQFF	TGCAGTGCTAGTGGTCAGGGGGCTTTCTACAATGAGCAGTTCTTC
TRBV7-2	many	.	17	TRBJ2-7	CASSLPHPRGEGPEQYF	TGTGCCAGCAGCTTACCCCACCCTAGGGGGGAGGGCCCCGAGCAGTACTTC
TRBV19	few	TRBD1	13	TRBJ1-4	CASRDRGLKKLFF	TGTGCCAGCCGGGACAGGGGGCTGAAAAAACTGTTTTTT
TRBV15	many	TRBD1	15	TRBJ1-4	CATSKRTGTNEKLFF	TGTGCCACCAGCAAGAGGACAGGGACTAATGAAAAACTGTTTTTT
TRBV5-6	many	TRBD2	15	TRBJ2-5	CASSQTRLAWETQYF	TGTGCCAGCAGCCAAACGAGACTAGCGTGGGAGACCCAGTACTTC
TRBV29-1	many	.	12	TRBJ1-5	CSVGGAGQPQHF	TGCAGCGTTGGGGGGGCGGGGCAGCCCCAGCATTTT
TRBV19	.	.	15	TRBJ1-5	CASSIDNYKDKPQHF	TGTGCCAGTAGTATCGATAACTACAAAGATAAGCCCCAGCATTTT
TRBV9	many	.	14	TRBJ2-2	CASSVVSNTGELFF	TGTGCCAGCAGCGTAGTATCGAACACCGGGGAGCTGTTTTTT
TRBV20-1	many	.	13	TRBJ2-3	CSASERSTDTQYF	TGCAGTGCTTCGGAGAGGAGCACAGATACGCAGTATTTT
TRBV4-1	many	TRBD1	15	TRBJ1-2	CASSPNTGGAWGYTF	TGCGCCAGCAGCCCAAATACAGGGGGCGCCTGGGGCTACACCTTC
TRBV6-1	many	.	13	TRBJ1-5	CASSDWGGQPQHF	TGTGCCAGCAGTGACTGGGGAGGGCAGCCCCAGCATTTT